This note documents a single T cell receptor beta chain sequence. Antigen unknown. Trimming stripped 0 bases from V and 4 bases from J, with 6 bases between. The CDR3 contains 13 residues. From germline, CDR1 is MRHNA and CDR2 SNTAGT. This record comes from a study of PD-1 blockade in classical Hodgkin lymphoma. Study-level information: Intravenous delivery of nivolumab at 3 mg/kg to patients occurred every 2 weeks.

TCRdb keeps only in-frame clones here, not all; method: immunoSEQ multiplex PCR. The repertoire includes roughly 19,000 clones, 88% of them detected once, and less than 5.5% sits in the top ten. Study-level findings and limits: According to reports, newly diagnosed patients had lower baseline TCR diversity than healthy donors, and relapsed/refractory patients had lower baseline TCR diversity still.

Stated time point: cycle 4 day 1 (C4D1), after 5 to 7 weeks of nivolumab. Each of the patients experienced relapse following autologous stem cell transplantation, and their brentuximab vedotin exposure differed. CD8+ T cells were isolated from thawed PBMCs by magnetic negative selection. V is TRBV6-4 and J is TRBJ1-2; no reliable D call. This receptor was taken from a human donor with classical Hodgkin lymphoma. This material consisted of CD8+ T cells from blood, taken before the fourth cycle of nivolumab. The CDR3 loop is CASSDSGAYGYTF. The CDR3 coding sequence is TGTGCCAGCAGTGACTCCGGAGCCTATGGCTACACCTTC.